This TCR beta chain was profiled in a study of T cells in Graves' hyperthyroidism and ophthalmopathy (dated by TCRdb to the late 2010s). With regard to the full study: Peripheral blood was sampled at the time of initial diagnosis, prior to any treatment. Thyroid tissue and blood T-cell repertoires from six Graves' hyperthyroidism patients were also compared in the study. Whether ophthalmopathy could be predicted prospectively was tested in an independent validation cohort made up of fewer than 20 hyperthyroidism patients plus 17 patients who later progressed to ophthalmopathy. The paper describes TCR Vbeta CDR3 sequencing of 120 to 150 peripheral blood samples, made up of around 41 ophthalmopathy patients, around 78 hyperthyroidism patients and 17 progressor patients. Following sampling, methimazole starting at 30 mg daily was given to hyperthyroidism patients, and high-dose intravenous methylprednisolone was given to ophthalmopathy patients. To identify distinguishing TCR V-J signatures, a discovery cohort of about 100 patients was used, comprising 40 to 45 with Graves' ophthalmopathy and approximately 57 with stable Graves' hyperthyroidism. For training and testing, the 100 or so patients in the discovery cohort were randomly divided in a 7:3 ratio.

This clonotype was counted ten times or more. Its antigen target is currently unknown. No quality values exist for individual bases; no much larger clone is one base distant. A patient counted as having stable Graves' hyperthyroidism if no progression to ophthalmopathy occurred over 18 months of follow-up. Hyperthyroidism patients were newly diagnosed, with disease duration under 2 months, and aged 18 to 65 years. Any patient with an uncontrolled infection, another autoimmune disease, pregnancy or lactation was excluded. Diagnoses were based on clinical symptoms, serum thyroxine and TRAb, thyroid ultrasound and orbital computed tomography. Ficoll-Paque density gradient centrifugation was used to isolate PBMCs from 10 ml of fresh peripheral blood. Total RNA was extracted using Trizol reagent, and RNA quality was assessed on an Agilent 2100 Bioanalyzer. V was cut back by 5 bases and J by 5 bases, leaving a gap of 18 bases between them. From the cysteine up to the phenylalanine, the CDR3 has a length of 15 residues. The CDR3 DNA has 45 bases and is translated from base 1. As encoded in the germline V gene, CDR1 is MDHEN while CDR2 is SYDVKM.

The TCR beta CDR3 regions were amplified from the RNA transcripts. A first-round RT-PCR of the TCR CDR3 used the HTBI primer set with the Qiagen OneStep RT-PCR kit. A second multiplex PCR round built the libraries, followed by size selection and purification. Paired-end sequencing of the libraries was performed with 100 bp reads on an Illumina HiSeq2000. As for the original processing: SOAPnuke was used to process the raw data, removing reads that contained adapters or uncalled bases, had a mean Phred below 15, or lacked an exact match to the constant primer or identifier. COPE v1.2.5 was used to merge high-quality paired reads, and clonotypes were defined as unique nucleotide sequences. Clonotypes were aligned to IMGT TRBV, TRBD and TRBJ reference segments using MiTCR v1.1. The analysis included only V-J combinations with a frequency above 0.0001, which together covered 98% to 99.2% of the repertoires. A TCS score was defined as the ratio between F50 (clonal expansion) and ExV (chaos), using BLOSUM62-based TCRdist between CDR3 peptides within each V-J. Welch's t-statistics and random forest reduced 514 V-J features to 13, which were used in a naive Bayes classifier (R e1071). The public reads were reprocessed in TCRdb via fastp at Q25 and MiXCR, keeping in-frame beta chains. Each CDR3 protein gets just one entry, which takes the most common genes and DNA from the rows behind it. What appears here as the V and J calls and clone size reflects TCRdb's work, not the paper's. Present in this sample are around 340,000 distinct CDR3 sequences, approximately 14% of which were seen just once. The ten most abundant clones make up 20% to 25% of the sample.

The paper's findings and limits, for the study overall: During validation, the model predicted progression to ophthalmopathy a median of roughly six months ahead of onset, with just under 71% sensitivity and about 72% specificity. No statistical method was used to set the sample size in advance, and investigators knew the group allocation. In cross-validation, a model built on a 13 V-J signature told ophthalmopathy apart from stable hyperthyroidism with over 85% sensitivity and roughly 81% specificity, and in testing the same model reached 80%/75%. Blood samples also contained most of the expanded thyroid clonotypes (frequency above 0.001), which suggests that blood repertoires may reflect thyroid immune responses.

This TCR derives from a woman in her twenties or thirties with Graves' hyperthyroidism. Source material: blood. The rearranged chain carries TRBV28 and TRBJ2-5; the D gene is perhaps TRBD1 or TRBD2, as each covers 5 bases. Here the CDR3 is given as CASSPRAGWGETQYF. The DNA sequence is as follows: TGTGCCAGCAGTCCACGGGCCGGGTGGGGGGAGACCCAGTACTTC. With all but the CDR3 taken from the reference TRBV28 and TRBJ2-5 genes, the full variable domain is: DVKVTQSSRYLVKRTGEKVFLECVQDMDHENMFWYRQDPGLGLRLIYFSYDVKMKEKGDIPEGYSVSREKKERFSLILESASTNQTSMYLCASSPRAGWGETQYFGPGTRLLVL.